Below, 2 T cell receptor beta chains from the same sample are listed, as sequenced in a study of T cells in Graves' hyperthyroidism and ophthalmopathy. Amplification of TCR beta CDR3 regions was performed using RNA transcripts as template. The HTBI primer set drove a first-round RT-PCR of the TCR CDR3. TCRdb fed the multiplex PCR reads into MiXCR, producing one record per CDR3 protein. The sample contains 650,000 to 850,000 distinct CDR3 sequences, over 15% of which appear only once. The sample taken for sequencing was blood. Receptors were obtained from a woman aged 45 to 65 with Graves' hyperthyroidism that later progressed to Graves' ophthalmopathy.

This chain uses TRBV9 with TRBJ2-3, with D maybe TRBD2 (5 bases). The CDR3 runs 15 residues. Germline V lookup: CDR1 SGDLS, CDR2 YYNGEE. Trimming took 4 bases from V and 0 from J, leaving 12 bases between them. The CDR3 loop is CASSPQRLSTDTQYF. The CDR3 coding sequence is TGTGCCAGCAGCCCTCAGCGGTTAAGCACAGATACGCAGTATTTT.

This clonotype occurred many times. The chain employs TRBV5-5 and TRBJ2-5, with TRBD1 as a possible D gene (6 bases). In germline, CDR1 is SGHKS, CDR2 YYEKEE (reference sequence). The V and J ends lost 3 bases and 0 bases respectively, with 15 bases between them. This CDR3 spans 16 amino acids. The CDR3 nucleotides are TGTGCCAGCAGCTCCCCTACCCAGGGGTACCAAGAGACCCAGTACTTC. This translates into CASSSPTQGYQETQYF.